These 18 T cell receptor beta chains originate from one sample sequenced in a study of regulatory T cells in long-lasting Graves disease. Documented time point: persistent/refractory GD, antithyroid drugs over 5 years with positive TRAb. The TCR library was made from RNA that had been extracted from PBMCs in TRIzol. Libraries of TCR beta came from iRepertoire HTBI primers plus Arm-PCR of CDR3 regions. TCRdb re-analysed the multiplex PCR reads in MiXCR, keeping a single row per CDR3 protein. The sample holds around 400,000 distinct CDR3 sequences; about 21% are singletons and the top ten take around 15%. Sequencing used peripheral blood mononuclear cells (PBMCs), obtained when the disease was refractory, from a patient treated with antithyroid drugs. The receptors originated from a female donor with Graves disease.

J is TRBJ1-2 and V is TRBV4-2; D gene unclear. Per germline, CDR1 LGHNA and CDR2 YNFKEQ. V dropped 0 bases and J dropped 7 bases, with 18 bases sitting between them. This CDR3 is built from 16 residues. CDR3 sequence reads: CASSQDPGIRMRGYTF. The CDR3 DNA sequence: TGTGCCAGCAGCCAAGACCCCGGGATCAGAATGCGTGGCTACACCTTC.

As concerns this clonotype: A single base is all that separates this from a far larger clone, so a read error is likely. The chain carries TRBV6-1 and TRBJ1-1; D is possibly TRBD1 (6 bases). This CDR3 has 14 residues. The germline V and J ends were trimmed by 6 bases and 7 bases, with 18 bases remaining between them. Germline V gene sequence: CDR1 MNHNS, CDR2 SASEGT. CDR3 residues: CASSAWGPYIEAFF. The CDR3 nucleotides read TGTGCCAGCAGCGCCTGGGGGCCTTACATTGAAGCTTTCTTT.

This chain links TRBV7-9 with TRBJ2-7, with 7 bases identical to TRBD1. The CDR3 totals 15 residues. Germline CDR1 and CDR2: SEHNR and FQNEAQ (reference sequence). The junction had 15 bases not matched to a gene; V was cut back by 8 bases and J by 5 bases. CDR3 loop: CASGQNGTALNEQYF. The CDR3 region has the DNA TGTGCCAGCGGGCAAAACGGGACAGCTTTAAACGAGCAGTACTTC.

CDR3 coding DNA: TGCAGTGCTAGTGCGACCCCTGGGGCCAACGTCCTGACTTTC. Amino acid sequence: CSASATPGANVLTF. The rearrangement links TRBV20-1 to TRBJ2-6; D gene uncertain. V dropped 3 bases and J dropped 2 bases, with 8 bases sitting between them. Looked up from germline, CDR1 is DFQATT and CDR2 is SNEGSKA (reference sequence). This CDR3 is 14 amino acids long.

This clonotype has at least ten counts. The rearrangement uses TRBV29-1 and TRBJ2-7; 9 positions match TRBD1. There are 14 residues in the CDR3. Germline V lookup: CDR1 SQVTM, CDR2 ANQGSEA. V lost 6 bases and J lost 2; bases outside the gene matches: 8. The CDR3 nucleotides are TGCAGCGTCTCCCTCGGGACAGGGACCTACGAGCAGTACTTC. It yields the protein CSVSLGTGTYEQYF.

This clonotype was detected ten times or more. The chain combines TRBV11-2 with TRBJ1-5, with D perhaps TRBD1 (5 bases). The germline CDR1 and CDR2 sequences are SGHAT and FQNNGV. This CDR3 is 15 amino acids long. The V and J ends lost 5 bases and 4 bases respectively, with 15 bases between them. CDR3 bases: TGTGCCAGCAGCAATACCGGGACCATAAATCAGCCCCAGCATTTT. Translated: CASSNTGTINQPQHF.

Comment on this clonotype: The CDR3 carries no conserved terminal phenylalanine or tryptophan, so it likely arises from a read error. The chain uses TRBV16 and TRBJ1-5, with D possibly being TRBD1 (6 bases). Germline-derived CDR1 and CDR2 are KGHSY and FQNENV. The CDR3 is 15 residues long. Trimming removed 1 base from V and 4 bases from J, with 11 bases in between. CDR3 DNA sequence: TGTGCCAGCAGCCAATACAGGGAGGGAAATCAGCCCCAGCATCTT. It translates to CASSQYREGNQPQHL.

At least ten counts were recorded for this clonotype. The rearrangement uses TRBV6-5 and TRBJ2-5; a weak D match, TRBD1 (5 bases). Germline V gene lookup returns CDR1 MNHEY and CDR2 SVGAGI. V was shortened by 2 bases and J by 2 bases, with 6 bases between the two germline ends. CDR3 length: 13 residues. In nucleotides, the CDR3 is TGTGCCAGCAGTTACGACAGACAAGAGACCCAGTACTTC. Its translation: CASSYDRQETQYF.

This clonotype was detected ten times or more. The chain recombines TRBV2 with TRBJ2-1; no firm D call. CDR1 is SNHLY and CDR2 is FYNNEI in the germline V gene. This CDR3 is 11 amino acids long. V was cut by 2 bases and J by 14 bases, with 10 bases left in between. Here the CDR3 DNA reads TGTGCCAGCAGTGAAAGGTCTATGGAGTTCTTC. Translated: CASSERSMEFF.

Comments on this clonotype: A clone one base away is much larger, so this may be a read error. This sequence joins TRBV20-1 and TRBJ2-7; perhaps D is TRBD1 or TRBD2 (6 bases each). Germline CDR1 reads DFQATT; CDR2 reads SNEGSKA (reference sequence). The CDR3 is made up of 12 amino acids. CDR3 loop: CNANGRGGEQYF. CDR3 DNA: TGCAATGCTAACGGCAGGGGAGGCGAGCAGTACTTC.

This clonotype was picked up many times. CDR3 sequence (DNA): TGTGCCAGCAGCCGAGGGAGGGGGAATGGCTACACCTTC. It yields the protein CASSRGRGNGYTF. The rearrangement links TRBV12-3 or TRBV12-4 to TRBJ1-2, with a tentative D call TRBD1 (6 bases). The CDR3 runs 13 residues. Trimming shortened V by 6 bases and J by 6 bases, and 14 bases separated the two germline ends.

This clonotype was seen only a few times. In DNA, the CDR3 is TGTGCCAGCAGCCAGGGAGGGACTAGCGAGACCTACGAGCAGTACTTC. It is translated as CASSQGGTSETYEQYF. The rearrangement links TRBV3-1 to TRBJ2-7; 10 bases align to TRBD2. Germline V gene data show CDR1 as LGHDT and CDR2 as YNNKEL (reference sequence). CDR3 length equals 16 residues. The V and J ends lost 3 bases and 2 bases, in that order; junction bases with no gene match: 7.

Many counts were recorded for this clonotype. The rearrangement joins TRBV12-3 or TRBV12-4 to TRBJ1-4; D may be TRBD1 (5 bases). V lost 3 bases and J 5 bases, leaving 7 bases between the germline ends. The CDR3 loop spans 13 amino acids. Here the CDR3 reads CASSFAGNEKLFF. DNA of the CDR3: TGTGCCAGCAGTTTTGCAGGGAATGAAAAACTGTTTTTT.

This clonotype was counted ten times or more. The genes are TRBV2 and TRBJ2-7, with D uncertain. Trimming removed 1 base from V and 5 bases from J, with 9 bases in between. This CDR3 is 13 amino acids long. Germline loops: CDR1 SNHLY, CDR2 FYNNEI. CDR3: CASSEESVDEQYF. CDR3 nucleotides: TGTGCCAGCAGTGAAGAAAGCGTAGACGAGCAGTACTTC.

Ten or more counts support this clonotype. The gene calls are TRBV29-1 and TRBJ1-2, with D possibly being TRBD1 (6 bases). V lost 7 bases and J 8 bases, leaving 26 bases between the germline ends. CDR1 and CDR2 from the germline V gene are SQVTM and ANQGSEA. This CDR3 region has 15 residues. CDR3 region: CSAQSQGGGLGGYTF. DNA for the CDR3: TGCAGCGCACAGTCACAGGGAGGAGGTTTAGGAGGCTACACCTTC.

The chain has TRBV5-6 and TRBJ1-1, with 7 bases lining up with TRBD1. Germline V gives CDR1 SGHDT, CDR2 YYEEEE. The J segment lost 7 bases and the V segment lost 5 bases, leaving 8 bases of the junction unmatched. This CDR3 is 13 amino acids long. The CDR3 sequence is CASSRDRGYEAFF. DNA of the CDR3: TGTGCCAGCAGTCGGGACAGAGGCTATGAAGCTTTCTTT.

There are a few counts of this clonotype. The J gene is TRBJ1-5, the V gene TRBV5-8; maybe TRBD1 (6 bases). The germline V and J ends were trimmed by 3 bases and 1 base, with 11 bases remaining between them. CDR3 length equals 15 residues. Germline lookup yields CDR1 SGHTS and CDR2 YDEGEE. The CDR3 DNA reads TGTGCCAGCAGCTGGCCGCAGGGGAGCAATCAGCCCCAGCATTTT. Its protein is CASSWPQGSNQPQHF.

This clonotype appeared a single time. This chain joins TRBV6-1 and TRBJ2-5; 9 bases fit TRBD2. The J call may be incorrect, as the DNA end agrees better with TRBJ2-1. Germline CDR1 MNHNS, CDR2 SASEGT. The CDR3 consists of 13 residues. The CDR3 is CASSPSGDNEQFF. In DNA, the CDR3 is TGTGCCAGCAGCCCTAGCGGGGACAATGAGCAGTTCTTC.